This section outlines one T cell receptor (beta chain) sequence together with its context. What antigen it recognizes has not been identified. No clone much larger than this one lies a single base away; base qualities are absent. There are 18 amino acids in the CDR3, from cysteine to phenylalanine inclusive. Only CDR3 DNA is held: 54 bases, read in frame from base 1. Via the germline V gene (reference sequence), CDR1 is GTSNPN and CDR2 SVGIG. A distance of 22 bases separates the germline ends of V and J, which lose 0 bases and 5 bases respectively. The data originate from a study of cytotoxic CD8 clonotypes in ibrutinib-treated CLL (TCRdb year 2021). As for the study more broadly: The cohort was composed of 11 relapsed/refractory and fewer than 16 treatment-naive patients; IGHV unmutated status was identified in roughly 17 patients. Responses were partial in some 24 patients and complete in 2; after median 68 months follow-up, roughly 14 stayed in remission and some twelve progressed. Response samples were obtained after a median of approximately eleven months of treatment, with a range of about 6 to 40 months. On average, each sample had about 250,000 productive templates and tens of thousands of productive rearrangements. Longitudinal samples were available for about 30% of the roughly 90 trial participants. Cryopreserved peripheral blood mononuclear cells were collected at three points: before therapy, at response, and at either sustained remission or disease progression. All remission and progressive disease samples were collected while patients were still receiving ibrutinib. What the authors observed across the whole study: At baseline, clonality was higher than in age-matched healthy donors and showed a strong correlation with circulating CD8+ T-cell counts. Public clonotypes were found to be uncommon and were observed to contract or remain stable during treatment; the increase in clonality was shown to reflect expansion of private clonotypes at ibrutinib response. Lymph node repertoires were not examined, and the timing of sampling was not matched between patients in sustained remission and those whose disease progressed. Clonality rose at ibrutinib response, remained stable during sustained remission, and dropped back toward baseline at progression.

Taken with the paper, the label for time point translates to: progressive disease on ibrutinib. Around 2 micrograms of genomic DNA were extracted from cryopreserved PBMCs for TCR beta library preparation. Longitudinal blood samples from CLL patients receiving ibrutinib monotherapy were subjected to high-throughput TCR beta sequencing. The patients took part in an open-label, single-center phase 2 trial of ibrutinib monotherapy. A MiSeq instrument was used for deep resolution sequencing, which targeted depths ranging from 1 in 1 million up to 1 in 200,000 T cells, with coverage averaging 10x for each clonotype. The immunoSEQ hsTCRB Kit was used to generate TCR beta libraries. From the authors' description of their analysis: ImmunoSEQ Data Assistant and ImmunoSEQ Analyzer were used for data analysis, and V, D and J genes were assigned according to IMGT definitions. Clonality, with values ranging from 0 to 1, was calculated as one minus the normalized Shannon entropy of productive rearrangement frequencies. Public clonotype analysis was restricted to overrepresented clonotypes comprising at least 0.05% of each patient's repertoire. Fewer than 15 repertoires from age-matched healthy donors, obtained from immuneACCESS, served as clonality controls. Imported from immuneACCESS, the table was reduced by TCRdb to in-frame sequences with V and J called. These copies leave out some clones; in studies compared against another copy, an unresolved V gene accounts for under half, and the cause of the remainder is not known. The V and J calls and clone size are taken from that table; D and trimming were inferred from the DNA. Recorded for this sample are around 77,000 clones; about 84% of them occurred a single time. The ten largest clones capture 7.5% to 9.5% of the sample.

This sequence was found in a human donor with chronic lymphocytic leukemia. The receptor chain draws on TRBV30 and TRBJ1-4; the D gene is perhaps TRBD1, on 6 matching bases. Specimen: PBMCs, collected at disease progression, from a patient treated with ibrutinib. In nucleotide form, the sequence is TGTGCCTGGAGTGTACTCGGGGGACACCGAGCCCGGAATGAAAAACTGTTTTTT. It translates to CAWSVLGGHRARNEKLFF.